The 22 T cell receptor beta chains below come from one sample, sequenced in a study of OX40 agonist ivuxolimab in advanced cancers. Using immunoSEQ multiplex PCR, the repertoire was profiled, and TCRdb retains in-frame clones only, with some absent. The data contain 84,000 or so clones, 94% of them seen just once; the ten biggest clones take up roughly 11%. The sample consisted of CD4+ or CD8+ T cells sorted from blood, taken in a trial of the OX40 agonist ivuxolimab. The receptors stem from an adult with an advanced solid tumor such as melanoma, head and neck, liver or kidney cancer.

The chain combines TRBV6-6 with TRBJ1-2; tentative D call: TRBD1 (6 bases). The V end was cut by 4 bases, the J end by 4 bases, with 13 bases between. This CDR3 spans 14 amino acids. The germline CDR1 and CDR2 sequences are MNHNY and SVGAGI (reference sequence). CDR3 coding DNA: TGTGCCAGCAGTTCACAGGGCCCGCTCTATGGCTACACCTTC. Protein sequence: CASSSQGPLYGYTF.

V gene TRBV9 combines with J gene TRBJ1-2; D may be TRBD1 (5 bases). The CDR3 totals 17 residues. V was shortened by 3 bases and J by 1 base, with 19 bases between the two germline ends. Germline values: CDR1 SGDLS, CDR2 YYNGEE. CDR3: CASSASNGGRVNYGYTF. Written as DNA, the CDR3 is TGTGCCAGCAGCGCGAGCAACGGGGGTCGAGTTAACTATGGCTACACCTTC.

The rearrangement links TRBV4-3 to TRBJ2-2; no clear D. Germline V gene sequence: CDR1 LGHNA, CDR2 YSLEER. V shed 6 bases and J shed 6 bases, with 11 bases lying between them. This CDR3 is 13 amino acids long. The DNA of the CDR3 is TGCGCCAGCAGGAATATTAGTGCCGGGGAGCTGTTTTTT. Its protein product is CASRNISAGELFF.

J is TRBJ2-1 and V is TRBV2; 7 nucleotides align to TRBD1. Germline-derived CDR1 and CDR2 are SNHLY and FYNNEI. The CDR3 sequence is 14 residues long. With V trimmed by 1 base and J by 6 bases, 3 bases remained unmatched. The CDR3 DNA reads TGTGCCAGCAGTGAAGAGGCAGGGGGCAATGAGCAGTTCTTC. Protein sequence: CASSEEAGGNEQFF. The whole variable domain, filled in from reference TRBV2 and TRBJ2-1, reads EPEVTQTPSHQVTQMGQEVILRCVPISNHLYFYWYRQILGQKVEFLVSFYNNEISEKSEIFDDQFSVERPDGSNFTLKIRSTKLEDSAMYFCASSEEAGGNEQFFGPGTRLTVL.

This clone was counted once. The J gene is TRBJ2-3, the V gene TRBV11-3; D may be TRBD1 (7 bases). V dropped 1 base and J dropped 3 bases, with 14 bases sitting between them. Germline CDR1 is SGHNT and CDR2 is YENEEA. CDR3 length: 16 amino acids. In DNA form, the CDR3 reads TGTGCCAGCAGCTTAGGACAGGGACTTCGTACAGATACGCAGTATTTT. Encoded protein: CASSLGQGLRTDTQYF.

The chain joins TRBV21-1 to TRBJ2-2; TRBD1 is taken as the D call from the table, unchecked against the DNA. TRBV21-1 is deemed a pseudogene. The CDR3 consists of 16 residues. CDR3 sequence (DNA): TGTGCCAGCAGCAAAGTTAGGGGATCTTTGGCCGGGGAGCTGTTTTTT. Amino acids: CASSKVRGSLAGELFF.

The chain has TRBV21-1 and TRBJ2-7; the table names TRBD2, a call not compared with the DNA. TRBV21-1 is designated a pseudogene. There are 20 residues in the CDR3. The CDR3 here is CASSNPPRFLSGYSSYEQYF. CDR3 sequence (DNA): TGTGCCAGCAGCAACCCCCCCCGGTTCCTTTCTGGTTATAGCTCCTACGAGCAGTACTTC.

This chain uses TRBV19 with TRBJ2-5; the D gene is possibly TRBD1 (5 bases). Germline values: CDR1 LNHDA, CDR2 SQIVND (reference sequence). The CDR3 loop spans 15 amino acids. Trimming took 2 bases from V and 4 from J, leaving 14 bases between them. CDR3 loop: CASSIIGRGLETQYF. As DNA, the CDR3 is TGTGCCAGTAGTATAATAGGAAGGGGCCTAGAGACCCAGTACTTC.

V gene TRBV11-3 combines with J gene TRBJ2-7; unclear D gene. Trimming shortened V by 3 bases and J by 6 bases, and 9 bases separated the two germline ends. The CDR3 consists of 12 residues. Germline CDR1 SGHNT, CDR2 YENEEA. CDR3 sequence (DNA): TGTGCCAGCAGCTTGGGCGGATCCGAGCAGTACTTC. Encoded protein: CASSLGGSEQYF.

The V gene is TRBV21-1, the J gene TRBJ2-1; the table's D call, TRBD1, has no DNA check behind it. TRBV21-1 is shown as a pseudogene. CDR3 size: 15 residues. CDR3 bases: TGTGCCAGCAGCAAGAGGGGACAGGGTCATAATGAGCAGTTCTTC. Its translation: CASSKRGQGHNEQFF.

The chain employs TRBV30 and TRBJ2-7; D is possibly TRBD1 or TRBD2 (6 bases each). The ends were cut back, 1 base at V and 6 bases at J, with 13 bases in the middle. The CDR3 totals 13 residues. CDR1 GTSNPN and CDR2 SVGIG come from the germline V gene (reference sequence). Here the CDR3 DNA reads TGTGCCTGGAGTGCGAGGGGGGTGACCGAGCAGTACTTC. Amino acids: CAWSARGVTEQYF. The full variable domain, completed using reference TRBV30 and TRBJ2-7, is SQTIHQWPATLVQPVGSPLSLECTVEGTSNPNLYWYRQAAGRGLQLLFYSVGIGQISSEVPQNLSASRPQDRQFILSSKKLLLSDSGFYLCAWSARGVTEQYFGPGTRLTVT.

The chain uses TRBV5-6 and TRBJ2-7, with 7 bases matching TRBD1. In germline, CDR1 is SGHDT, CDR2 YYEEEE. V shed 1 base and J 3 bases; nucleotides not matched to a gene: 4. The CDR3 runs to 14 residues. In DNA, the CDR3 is TGTGCCAGCAGCTTGTGGGACAGATTCTACGAGCAGTACTTC. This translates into CASSLWDRFYEQYF.

The CDR3 reads CASSQDLRGTYSYEQYF. CDR3 nucleotide sequence: TGCGCCAGCAGCCAAGATTTGAGGGGGACCTACTCCTACGAGCAGTACTTC. J is TRBJ2-7 and V is TRBV4-3, with D possibly being TRBD1 (6 bases). The CDR3 has 17 residues. V was shortened by 0 bases and J by 0 bases, with 15 bases between the two germline ends. Germline CDR1 is LGHNA and CDR2 is YSLEER.

CDR3 residues: CASSLGTGRAWGEQYF. The CDR3 DNA is TGTGCCAGCAGCTTAGGTACTGGGCGTGCTTGGGGCGAGCAGTACTTC. The V gene is TRBV11-2, the J gene TRBJ2-7; D is undetermined. V dropped 1 base and J dropped 6 bases, with 19 bases sitting between them. Germline V gives CDR1 SGHAT, CDR2 FQNNGV. The CDR3 is made up of 16 amino acids.

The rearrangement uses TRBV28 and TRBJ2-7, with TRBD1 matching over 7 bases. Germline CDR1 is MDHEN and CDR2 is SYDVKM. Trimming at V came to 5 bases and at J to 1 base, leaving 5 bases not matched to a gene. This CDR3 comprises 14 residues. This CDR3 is CASSPMTGSYEQYF. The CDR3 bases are TGTGCCAGCAGTCCCATGACAGGGTCCTACGAGCAGTACTTC. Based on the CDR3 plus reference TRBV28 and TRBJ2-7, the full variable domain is DVKVTQSSRYLVKRTGEKVFLECVQDMDHENMFWYRQDPGLGLRLIYFSYDVKMKEKGDIPEGYSVSREKKERFSLILESASTNQTSMYLCASSPMTGSYEQYFGPGTRLTVT.

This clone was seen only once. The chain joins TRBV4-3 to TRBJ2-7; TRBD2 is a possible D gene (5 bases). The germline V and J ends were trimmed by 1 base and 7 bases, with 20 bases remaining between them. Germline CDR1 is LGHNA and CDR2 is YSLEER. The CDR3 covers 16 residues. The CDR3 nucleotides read TGCGCCAGCAGCCAAGGGTATGGACTGGCTGGAGGTGAGCAGTACTTC. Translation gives CASSQGYGLAGGEQYF.

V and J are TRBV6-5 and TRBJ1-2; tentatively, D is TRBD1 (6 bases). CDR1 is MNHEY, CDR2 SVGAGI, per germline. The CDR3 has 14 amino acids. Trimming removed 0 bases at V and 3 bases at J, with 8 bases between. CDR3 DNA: TGTGCCAGCAGTTACTCTCAGGGGTACTATGGCTACACCTTC. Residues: CASSYSQGYYGYTF.

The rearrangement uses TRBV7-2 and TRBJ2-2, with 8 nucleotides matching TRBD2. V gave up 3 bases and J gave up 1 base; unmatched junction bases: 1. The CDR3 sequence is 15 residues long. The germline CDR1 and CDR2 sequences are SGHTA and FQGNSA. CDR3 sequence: CASSFTSGNTGELFF. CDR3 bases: TGTGCCAGCAGCTTCACTAGCGGGAACACCGGGGAGCTGTTTTTT.

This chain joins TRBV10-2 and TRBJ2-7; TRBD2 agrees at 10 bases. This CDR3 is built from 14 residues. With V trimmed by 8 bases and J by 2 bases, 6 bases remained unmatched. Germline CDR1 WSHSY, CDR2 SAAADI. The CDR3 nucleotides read TGCGCCAGCTCACCGGGACTAGCGCCCTACGAGCAGTACTTC. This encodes CASSPGLAPYEQYF.

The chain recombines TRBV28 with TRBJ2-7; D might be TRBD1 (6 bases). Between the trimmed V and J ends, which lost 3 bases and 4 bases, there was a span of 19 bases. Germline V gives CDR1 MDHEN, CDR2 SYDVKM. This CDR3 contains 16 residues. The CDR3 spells CASSFPAQGQGYEQYF. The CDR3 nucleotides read TGTGCCAGCAGTTTCCCAGCACAGGGTCAAGGGTACGAGCAGTACTTC.

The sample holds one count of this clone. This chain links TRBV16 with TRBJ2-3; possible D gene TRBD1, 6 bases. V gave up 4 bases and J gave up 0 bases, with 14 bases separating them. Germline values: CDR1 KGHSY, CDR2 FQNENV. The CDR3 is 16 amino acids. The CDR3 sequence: CASSPYDRSSTDTQYF. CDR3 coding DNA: TGTGCCAGCAGCCCCTACGACAGGTCTAGCACAGATACGCAGTATTTT.

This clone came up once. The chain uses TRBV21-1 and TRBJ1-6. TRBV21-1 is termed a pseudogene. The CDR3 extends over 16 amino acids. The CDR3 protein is CASAGLPSSYNSPLHF. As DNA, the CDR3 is TGTGCCAGCGCGGGACTTCCGAGCTCCTATAATTCACCCCTCCACTTT.